The rows below give T cell receptor beta chains drawn from one sample of a study of shared clonotypes between healthy human individuals. Assay: immunoSEQ multiplex PCR; the TCRdb copy retains only in-frame clones and omits some. The sample comprises roughly 1,600,000 clones, approximately 98.5% of which are singletons, and about 0.34% rests with the top ten. Sequencing used naive CD4+ T cells sorted from blood. All receptors come from a man between 25 and 39 years old in good health. Both conserved end residues are part of each CDR3. The D gene is left open where the match is weak. Rows give clone size only sometimes, using once, few, many, or a class for an expanded clone.

cdr3_aa: CASSSGQGGTYEQYF
cdr3_nt: TGTGCCAGCAGCTCGGGACAGGGGGGTACCTACGAGCAGTACTTC
clone_size: once
v_call: TRBV5-5
j_call: TRBJ2-7
d_call: TRBD1

cdr3_aa: CASSLLAGDYNEQFF
cdr3_nt: TGTGCCAGCAGCTTGTTAGCGGGAGACTACAATGAGCAGTTCTTC
clone_size: -
v_call: TRBV7-2
j_call: TRBJ2-1
d_call: TRBD2

cdr3_aa: CASSYSTGRNQPQHF
cdr3_nt: TGTGCCAGCAGTTACTCGACAGGCCGCAATCAGCCCCAGCATTTT
clone_size: once
v_call: TRBV6-6
j_call: TRBJ1-5
d_call: -

cdr3_aa: CASSGTSGIGETQYF
cdr3_nt: TGTGCCAGCAGTGGGACTAGCGGGATTGGTGAGACCCAGTACTTC
clone_size: -
v_call: TRBV9
j_call: TRBJ2-5
d_call: TRBD2

cdr3_aa: CASSLGTGGYNEQFF
cdr3_nt: TGCGCCAGCAGCTTGGGGACAGGGGGATACAATGAGCAGTTCTTC
clone_size: -
v_call: TRBV5-1
j_call: TRBJ2-1
d_call: TRBD1

cdr3_aa: CASSPLTGPKDEQYF
cdr3_nt: TGTGCCAGCTCACCATTAACAGGGCCTAAGGACGAGCAGTACTTC
clone_size: once
v_call: TRBV18
j_call: TRBJ2-7
d_call: -

cdr3_aa: CASSSVQRNTGELFF
cdr3_nt: TGTGCCAGCAGTTCCGTCCAGCGAAACACCGGGGAGCTGTTTTTT
clone_size: -
v_call: TRBV28
j_call: TRBJ2-2
d_call: -

cdr3_aa: CASRRSSGQGYGYTF
cdr3_nt: TGTGCCAGCAGACGAAGTTCGGGACAGGGATATGGCTACACCTTC
clone_size: -
v_call: TRBV7-8
j_call: TRBJ1-2
d_call: TRBD1

cdr3_aa: CASREGDLSQETQYF
cdr3_nt: TGTGCCAGCAGGGAGGGGGACCTGTCCCAAGAGACCCAGTACTTC
clone_size: -
v_call: TRBV2
j_call: TRBJ2-5
d_call: -

cdr3_aa: CASLPGQGYEQYF
cdr3_nt: TGTGCCAGCTTACCGGGACAGGGTTACGAGCAGTACTTC
clone_size: -
v_call: TRBV7-9
j_call: TRBJ2-7
d_call: TRBD1

cdr3_aa: CASSQDQMLGRLYGYTF
cdr3_nt: TGTGCCAGCAGCCAAGATCAAATGCTCGGACGACTTTATGGCTACACCTTC
clone_size: -
v_call: TRBV14
j_call: TRBJ1-2
d_call: -

cdr3_aa: CASSESRSGKLMSSYNEQFF
cdr3_nt: TGCGCCAGCAGTGAGTCAAGGAGCGGGAAGTTAATGAGTTCCTACAATGAGCAGTTCTTC
clone_size: -
v_call: TRBV10-1
j_call: TRBJ2-1
d_call: TRBD2

cdr3_aa: CASSGLTGNSGNTIYF
cdr3_nt: TGTGCCAGCAGTGGTTTGACAGGGAACTCTGGAAACACCATATATTTT
clone_size: -
v_call: TRBV6-1
j_call: TRBJ1-3
d_call: TRBD1

cdr3_aa: CSAAPLSTQYF
cdr3_nt: TGCAGTGCAGCACCTTTGTCGACGCAGTATTTT
clone_size: -
v_call: TRBV20-1
j_call: TRBJ2-3
d_call: -

cdr3_aa: CASQRGSSYEQYF
cdr3_nt: TGTGCCAGCCAACGGGGCAGCTCCTACGAGCAGTACTTC
clone_size: -
v_call: TRBV14
j_call: TRBJ2-7
d_call: -

cdr3_aa: CASSMTGTDQPQHF
cdr3_nt: TGCGCCAGCAGCATGACAGGGACTGATCAGCCCCAGCATTTT
clone_size: -
v_call: TRBV5-1
j_call: TRBJ1-5
d_call: TRBD1

cdr3_aa: CASSVGQESTDTQYF
cdr3_nt: TGTGCCAGCAGCGTAGGACAGGAGAGCACAGATACGCAGTATTTT
clone_size: -
v_call: TRBV9
j_call: TRBJ2-3
d_call: -

cdr3_aa: CASSRNRGPYNEQFF
cdr3_nt: TGTGCCAGCAGCCGGAACAGGGGGCCCTACAATGAGCAGTTCTTC
clone_size: -
v_call: TRBV5-4
j_call: TRBJ2-1
d_call: TRBD1

cdr3_aa: CASSLGAGDRGYTQYF
cdr3_nt: TGTGCCAGCAGCTTAGGGGCGGGAGACAGGGGTTATACGCAGTATTTT
clone_size: -
v_call: TRBV11-2
j_call: TRBJ2-3
d_call: -

cdr3_aa: CASSPTGVGTQPQHF
cdr3_nt: TGTGCCAGTAGTCCCACGGGGGTCGGCACTCAGCCCCAGCATTTT
clone_size: -
v_call: TRBV19
j_call: TRBJ1-5
d_call: -

cdr3_aa: CASSEQGASEQFF
cdr3_nt: TGCGCCAGCAGTGAACAGGGGGCGAGTGAGCAGTTCTTC
clone_size: -
v_call: TRBV10-1
j_call: TRBJ2-1
d_call: TRBD1

cdr3_aa: CASSLGTSGGSSYNEQFF
cdr3_nt: TGTGCCAGCAGCTTGGGTACTAGCGGGGGGAGCTCCTACAATGAGCAGTTCTTC
clone_size: -
v_call: TRBV5-6
j_call: TRBJ2-1
d_call: TRBD2

cdr3_aa: CASSYSTDTQYF
cdr3_nt: TGCGCCAGCAGCTACTCCACAGATACGCAGTATTTT
clone_size: -
v_call: TRBV5-1
j_call: TRBJ2-3
d_call: -

cdr3_aa: CASRTPGGQETQYF
cdr3_nt: TGTGCCAGCAGAACTCCAGGGGGACAAGAGACCCAGTACTTC
clone_size: once
v_call: TRBV6-5
j_call: TRBJ2-5
d_call: TRBD1

cdr3_aa: CASSAFSGNTIYF
cdr3_nt: TGCGCCAGCAGCGCATTCTCTGGAAACACCATATATTTT
clone_size: -
v_call: TRBV5-1
j_call: TRBJ1-3
d_call: -

cdr3_aa: CASSPTGRKDNEQFF
cdr3_nt: TGTGCCAGCAGCCCGACAGGGCGTAAGGACAATGAGCAGTTCTTC
clone_size: -
v_call: TRBV7-9
j_call: TRBJ2-1
d_call: TRBD1

cdr3_aa: CASHTLRGLVYEQYF
cdr3_nt: TGTGCCAGCCACACATTGAGGGGTTTAGTCTACGAGCAGTACTTC
clone_size: once
v_call: TRBV28
j_call: TRBJ2-7
d_call: -

cdr3_aa: CAISESRDQPQHF
cdr3_nt: TGTGCCATCAGTGAGTCTAGGGATCAGCCCCAGCATTTT
clone_size: -
v_call: TRBV10-3
j_call: TRBJ1-5
d_call: -